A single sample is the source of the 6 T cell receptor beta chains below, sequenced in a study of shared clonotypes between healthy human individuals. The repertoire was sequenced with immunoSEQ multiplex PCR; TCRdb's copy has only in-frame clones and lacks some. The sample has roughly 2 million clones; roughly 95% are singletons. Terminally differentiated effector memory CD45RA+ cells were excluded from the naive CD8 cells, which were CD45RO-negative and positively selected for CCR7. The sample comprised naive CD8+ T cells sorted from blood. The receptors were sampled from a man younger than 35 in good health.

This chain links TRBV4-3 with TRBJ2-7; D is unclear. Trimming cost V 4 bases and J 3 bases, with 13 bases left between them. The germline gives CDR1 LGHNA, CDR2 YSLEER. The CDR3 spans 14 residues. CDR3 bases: TGCGCCAGCAGCCCTGATGTGGCACTCTACGAGCAGTACTTC. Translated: CASSPDVALYEQYF.

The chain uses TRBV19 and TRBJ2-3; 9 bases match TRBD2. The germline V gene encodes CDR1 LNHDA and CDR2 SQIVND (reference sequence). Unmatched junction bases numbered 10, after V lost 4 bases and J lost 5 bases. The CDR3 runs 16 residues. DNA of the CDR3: TGTGCCAGTAGTACCGTGGGTAGCGGGAGTAGAGATACGCAGTATTTT. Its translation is CASSTVGSGSRDTQYF.

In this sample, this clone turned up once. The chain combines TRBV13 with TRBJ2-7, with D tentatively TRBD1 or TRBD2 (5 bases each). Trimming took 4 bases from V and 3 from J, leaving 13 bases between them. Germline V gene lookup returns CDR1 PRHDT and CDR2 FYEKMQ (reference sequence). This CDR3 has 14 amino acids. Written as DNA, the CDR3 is TGTGCCAGCAGCTCCCGGGACGGGGACTACGAGCAGTACTTC. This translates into CASSSRDGDYEQYF.

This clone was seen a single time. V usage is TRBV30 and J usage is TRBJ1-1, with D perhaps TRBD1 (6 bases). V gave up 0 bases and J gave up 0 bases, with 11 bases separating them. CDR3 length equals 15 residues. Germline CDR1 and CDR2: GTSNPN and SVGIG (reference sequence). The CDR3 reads CAWSVHREMNTEAFF. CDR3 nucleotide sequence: TGTGCCTGGAGTGTACACAGGGAGATGAACACTGAAGCTTTCTTT.

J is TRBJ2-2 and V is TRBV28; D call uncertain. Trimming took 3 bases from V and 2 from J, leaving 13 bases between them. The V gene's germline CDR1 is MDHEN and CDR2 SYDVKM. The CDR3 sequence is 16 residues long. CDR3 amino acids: CASSFADRGNTGELFF. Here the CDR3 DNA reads TGTGCCAGCAGTTTCGCGGACCGAGGTAACACCGGGGAGCTGTTTTTT. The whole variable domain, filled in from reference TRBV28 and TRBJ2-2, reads DVKVTQSSRYLVKRTGEKVFLECVQDMDHENMFWYRQDPGLGLRLIYFSYDVKMKEKGDIPEGYSVSREKKERFSLILESASTNQTSMYLCASSFADRGNTGELFFGEGSRLTVL.

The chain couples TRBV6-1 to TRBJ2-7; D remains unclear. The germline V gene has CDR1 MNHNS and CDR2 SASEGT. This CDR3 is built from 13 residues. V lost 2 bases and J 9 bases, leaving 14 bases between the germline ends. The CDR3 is CASSEFSRPGQYF. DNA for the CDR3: TGTGCCAGCAGTGAATTCTCCCGACCCGGGCAGTACTTC.